Reported below is one TCR beta chain. The data were produced by immunoSEQ multiplex PCR, yet TCRdb's version contains in-frame clones alone and is incomplete. Of around 84,000 clones in the sample, around four fifths were seen once. The sample is drawn from a study of blood T cell repertoires in COVID-19. Trimming took 4 bases from V and 8 from J; bases not matched to a gene: 7. Germline V CDR1 and CDR2: LNHDA, SQIVND (reference sequence). The CDR3 loop spans 13 amino acids. The chain links TRBV19 to TRBJ1-2, with 7 bases lining up with TRBD1. The clonotype was recovered from a man older than 75 with active or convalescent COVID-19. The sample was peripheral blood. CDR3 nucleotide sequence: TGTGCCAGTAGTACCCGACAGGGAGACGGCTACACCTTC. Translated, it gives CASSTRQGDGYTF. Full variable domain (missing parts from reference TRBV19 and TRBJ1-2): DGGITQSPKYLFRKEGQNVTLSCEQNLNHDAMYWYRQDPGQGLRLIYYSQIVNDFQKGDIAEGYSVSREKKESFPLTVTSAQKNPTAFYLCASSTRQGDGYTFGSGTRLTVV.